The 17 T cell receptor beta chains given below trace back to one sample, sequenced in a study of blood T cell repertoires in COVID-19. TCRdb keeps only in-frame clones here, not all; method: immunoSEQ multiplex PCR. The table has hundreds of thousands of clones, around 90% seen once. The specimen was PBMCs or T cells enriched from blood (not recorded which). All receptors come from a woman in her forties with acute COVID-19.

The CDR3 here is CASSPVQRQGLSDGYTF. The DNA for the CDR3 is TGTGCCAGCTCACCAGTACAGAGACAGGGCCTTTCGGATGGCTACACCTTC. V and J are TRBV18 and TRBJ1-2; 7 bases line up with TRBD1. This CDR3 has 17 amino acids. V shed 2 bases, J shed 6 bases, and the junction held 15 bases outside the gene matches. The germline V gene has CDR1 KGHSH and CDR2 LQKENI.

The rearrangement joins TRBV27 to TRBJ2-7; 7 bases are a match to TRBD1. This CDR3 is built from 13 residues. J lost 4 bases, V lost 6 bases, and 6 bases had no gene match. In germline, CDR1 is MNHEY, CDR2 SMNVEV (reference sequence). The CDR3: CASRWAQGYEQYF. The CDR3 DNA sequence: TGTGCCAGCAGATGGGCACAGGGGTACGAGCAGTACTTC.

This clone appeared a few times. The rearrangement uses TRBV7-2 and TRBJ1-2, with 8 bases that match TRBD1. The germline V gene has CDR1 SGHTA and CDR2 FQGNSA. V lost 3 bases, J lost 7 bases, and 4 bases stayed unmatched. The CDR3 is made up of 13 amino acids. The CDR3 reads CASSLDRVAGYTF. CDR3 coding DNA: TGTGCCAGCAGCTTGGACAGGGTGGCTGGCTACACCTTC.

The DNA of the CDR3 is TGTGCCAGCAGCCCGACAGGGGGCGTTCCAGGTGAGCAGTTCTTC. It encodes CASSPTGGVPGEQFF. This rearrangement joins TRBV7-9 to TRBJ2-1; 10 bases match TRBD1. This CDR3 spans 15 amino acids. The J segment lost 9 bases and the V segment lost 5 bases, leaving 10 bases of the junction unmatched. Germline assignment: CDR1 SEHNR and CDR2 FQNEAQ (reference sequence).

This clone appeared a single time. Other DNA sequences from this sample encode an identical CDR3 as well. The chain has TRBV9 and TRBJ2-7; the match to TRBD1 covers 8 bases. With V trimmed by 2 bases and J by 2 bases, 6 bases remained unmatched. The germline V gene has CDR1 SGDLS and CDR2 YYNGEE. The length of the CDR3 is 15 residues. CDR3 sequence: CASSVSGGSTYEQYF. CDR3 coding DNA: TGTGCCAGCAGCGTCTCAGGGGGCTCTACCTACGAGCAGTACTTC.

This sequence joins TRBV5-1 and TRBJ2-3; D may be TRBD2 (6 bases). The CDR3 length is 18 residues. Germline V CDR1 and CDR2: SGHRS, YFSETQ. V lost 4 bases and J lost 0, with 21 bases in between. This chain's CDR3 is CASSPLGSREISTDTQYF. Written as DNA, the CDR3 is TGCGCCAGCAGCCCACTTGGTTCTCGGGAGATAAGCACAGATACGCAGTATTTT.

The chain uses TRBV10-3 and TRBJ1-2; D may be TRBD1 (5 bases). The CDR3 sequence is 16 residues long. Germline CDR1 and CDR2: ENHRY and SYGVKD. V was cut by 6 bases and J by 3 bases, with 20 bases left in between. Here the CDR3 DNA reads TGTGCCATCAGCCCCACGCAGTGGGGCCAGGACTATGGCTACACCTTC. Translating it yields CAISPTQWGQDYGYTF.

This clone appeared once. The genes are TRBV3-1 (or the pseudogene TRBV3-2) and TRBJ2-7, with D uncertain. Germline loops: CDR1 LGHDT, CDR2 YNNKEL (reference sequence). The CDR3 is made up of 13 amino acids. V was trimmed by 3 bases and J by 0 bases, leaving 6 bases between them. The CDR3 reads CASSHSVSYEQYF. The CDR3 nucleotides read TGTGCCAGCAGCCATTCCGTCTCCTACGAGCAGTACTTC.

V usage is TRBV18 and J usage is TRBJ2-1, with TRBD2 matching over 12 bases. V was clipped by 6 bases and J by 8 bases; unmatched bases: 8. The germline gives CDR1 KGHSH, CDR2 LQKENI. The CDR3 has 15 residues. The DNA for the CDR3 is TGTGCCAGCTCGCTAGCGGGGGGGAGTTTGCATGAGCAGTTCTTC. Translated: CASSLAGGSLHEQFF.

The gene calls are TRBV4-2 and TRBJ2-2; 10 nucleotides agree with TRBD2. The junction had 7 bases not matched to a gene; V was cut back by 0 bases and J by 6 bases. Germline lookup yields CDR1 LGHNA and CDR2 YNFKEQ. This CDR3 comprises 17 residues. In DNA form, the CDR3 reads TGTGCCAGCAGCCAAGAGCCTAGCGGGGGTATCCCCGGGGAGCTGTTTTTT. It translates to CASSQEPSGGIPGELFF.

CDR3 coding DNA: TGTGCCAGGCCGGACAGAGACTATGGCTACACCTTC. Its protein is CARPDRDYGYTF. The chain links TRBV7-2 to TRBJ1-2, with D possibly matching TRBD1 (6 bases). The CDR3 spans 12 residues. CDR1 and CDR2 from the germline V gene are SGHTA and FQGNSA. Trimming took 9 bases from V and 3 from J, leaving 11 bases between them.

The V and J genes are TRBV29-1 and TRBJ1-2, with 7 bases lining up with TRBD1. CDR3 length: 13 residues. Germline assignment: CDR1 SQVTM and CDR2 ANQGSEA. Trimming at V came to 7 bases and at J to 3 bases, leaving 8 bases not matched to a gene. The CDR3 here is CSARRDSDYGYTF. The CDR3 DNA is TGCAGCGCTCGTAGGGACAGCGACTATGGCTACACCTTC.

Only a few counts were recorded for this clone. The CDR3 nucleotides are TGTGCCAGTAGCACAGACAGGGCCGAGGGGAATCAGCCCCAGCATTTT. Residues: CASSTDRAEGNQPQHF. V usage is TRBV19 and J usage is TRBJ1-5, with 7 bases lining up with TRBD1. Germline V lookup: CDR1 LNHDA, CDR2 SQIVND (reference sequence). This CDR3 spans 16 amino acids. V trimming: 6 bases; J trimming: 4 bases; junction bases outside the gene matches: 12.

The genes are TRBV24-1 and TRBJ2-7, with 7 bases fitting TRBD1. V dropped 6 bases and J dropped 4; count of bases not matched to a gene: 5. This CDR3 is built from 13 residues. CDR1 is KGHDR, CDR2 SFDVKD, per germline. The CDR3 bases are TGTGCCACCAGTCCCTCGGACAGGTACGAGCAGTACTTC. Amino acids: CATSPSDRYEQYF.

The chain recombines TRBV12-3 or TRBV12-4 with TRBJ2-1, with TRBD2 as a possible D gene (5 bases). There are 12 residues in the CDR3. The germline V and J ends were trimmed by 6 bases and 8 bases, with 11 bases remaining between them. CDR3 residues: CASRTNGDEQFF. The CDR3 DNA reads as TGTGCCAGCAGAACTAACGGGGATGAGCAGTTCTTC.

The chain combines TRBV3-1 (or the pseudogene TRBV3-2) with TRBJ2-3; D is ambiguous. The CDR3 loop spans 16 amino acids. V shed 4 bases and J shed 0 bases, with 14 bases lying between them. The germline CDR1 and CDR2 sequences are LGHDT and YNNKEL (reference sequence). DNA of the CDR3: TGTGCCAGCAGCCTCGGCGGCCCATCTAGCACAGATACGCAGTATTTT. This translates into CASSLGGPSSTDTQYF.

The chain uses TRBV4-1 and TRBJ1-1; the D is unclear. This CDR3 has 14 amino acids. In germline, CDR1 is MGHRA, CDR2 YSYEKL. Trimming removed 1 base at V and 4 bases at J, with 10 bases between. The DNA for the CDR3 is TGCGCCAGCAGCCAAGGCTCGCGGTTCACTGAAGCTTTCTTT. Its translation: CASSQGSRFTEAFF.